Included here is one T cell receptor beta chain sequence, with context. This record belongs to a study of response to subunit inactivated influenza vaccine. TCRdb itself ran the RT-PCR reads through MiXCR, one entry per CDR3 protein. Among hundreds of thousands of distinct CDR3 sequences listed, approximately 11% were seen once. Germline CDR1 reads SGHNT; CDR2 reads YENEEA. V lost 3 bases and J lost 10, with 13 bases in between. CDR3 size: 13 residues. Source: PBMCs from blood, taken around seven weeks after vaccination. The chain carries TRBV11-3 and TRBJ2-1; maybe TRBD2 (6 bases). The receptor comes from a man in his forties or fifties who received an inactivated influenza vaccine. The CDR3 sequence is CASSLGDSPEQFF. In DNA, the CDR3 is TGTGCCAGCAGCTTGGGGGACTCCCCAGAGCAGTTCTTC.